The clone carrying this T cell receptor (beta chain) occurred once. In the study's own analysis: Estimation of nucleated cell counts relied on the amplification of reference gene primers. The assay was immunoSEQ multiplex PCR, and TCRdb's table has in-frame clones only and misses some. That table furnishes V, J and clone size, whereas the DNA furnished D and trimming. The table shows approximately 300,000 clones, with roughly 91% occurring only once. These data come from a study of blood T cell repertoires in COVID-19. The germline V gene has CDR1 SEHNR and CDR2 FQNEAQ (reference sequence). The CDR3 has 17 residues. The V segment lost 5 bases and the J segment 7 bases; nucleotides outside the gene matches: 16.

This chain connects TRBV7-9 to TRBJ2-1; 8 bases match TRBD1. This sequence originates from a man aged 25 to 45 with acute or convalescent COVID-19. Sample: peripheral blood. The CDR3 loop is CASSPALVRDRMNEQFF. CDR3 in DNA: TGTGCCAGCAGCCCGGCATTGGTCCGGGACAGGATGAATGAGCAGTTCTTC. Full variable domain (outside the CDR3, taken from reference TRBV7-9 and TRBJ2-1): DTGVSQNPRHKITKRGQNVTFRCDPISEHNRLYWYRQTLGQGPEFLTYFQNEAQLEKSRLLSDRFSAERPKGSFSTLEIQRTEQGDSAMYLCASSPALVRDRMNEQFFGPGTRLTVL.